The subject of this entry is one T cell receptor beta chain. Its antigen remains unidentified. The source of the sample is a study of radiation and T cells in renal cell carcinoma. Specified time point: blood 2 weeks post-SBRT. Indicated treatment: 15 Gy SBRT to primary tumor, nephrectomy 4 weeks later. The patient's renal cell carcinoma had clear cell pathology. This table comes from immunoSEQ multiplex PCR, and its TCRdb copy is limited to in-frame clones, with some not included. The data show around 120,000 clones, over 75% seen once. Points from the study as a whole: From baseline, blood top tumor clonotypes peaked at 2 weeks post-radiation.

The germline gives CDR1 MGHRA, CDR2 YSYEKL. With 0 bases removed from V and 8 bases from J, the gap between germline ends came to 19 bases. The CDR3 spans 16 residues. The input for sequencing was blood, taken from a patient whose treatment included radiotherapy and nephrectomy. This receptor was taken from a woman between 55 and 75 years old with renal cell carcinoma. The rearrangement links TRBV4-1 to TRBJ1-2; TRBD1 might be the D (6 bases). CDR3 amino acids: CASSQDMRGHGNGYTF. CDR3 DNA sequence: TGCGCCAGCAGCCAAGATATGCGGGGGCATGGGAACGGCTACACCTTC.